The 21 T cell receptor beta chains given below trace back to one sample, sequenced in a study of human T cells and chemical hapten exposure. TCRdb re-analysed the RACE reads in MiXCR, keeping a single row per CDR3 protein. The profile shows some 180,000 distinct CDR3 sequences, around 20% of them singletons. Time point given: patch test 1, 2 weeks after DPC sensitization. The treatment: therapeutic diphenylcyclopropenone sensitization with weekly scalp DPC. The source was whole blood, collected in connection with sensitization to the hapten diphenylcyclopropenone (DPC). The source is a woman aged 50 to 60 with alopecia areata. Some clones in this sample may be carry-over from other donors' samples.

The CDR3 region has the DNA TGTGCCAGCACACTCGGGGGGCCCTTATCTGGGGCCAACGTCCTGACTTTC. Translated, it gives CASTLGGPLSGANVLTF. The chain uses TRBV12-3 or TRBV12-4 and TRBJ2-6, with D maybe TRBD2 (7 bases). The CDR3 runs to 17 residues. V dropped 7 bases and J dropped 1 base, with 17 bases sitting between them.

The J gene is TRBJ2-5, the V gene TRBV5-6; 11 nucleotides line up with TRBD2. Germline V gene data show CDR1 as SGHDT and CDR2 as YYEEEE. The V gene end was trimmed by 6 bases and the J gene end by 4 bases; junction bases not matched to a gene: 14. This CDR3 comprises 17 residues. CDR3 in amino acids: CASNELAGGPSRETQYF. DNA of the CDR3: TGTGCCAGCAACGAATTAGCGGGAGGGCCTTCGCGAGAGACCCAGTACTTC.

In this sample, this clonotype turned up a few times. V usage is TRBV20-1 and J usage is TRBJ1-2, with D tentatively TRBD1 (6 bases). CDR3 length: 14 amino acids. Germline V gene lookup returns CDR1 DFQATT and CDR2 SNEGSKA (reference sequence). V shed 0 bases and J shed 6 bases, with 14 bases lying between them. CDR3: CSARDVYRVDGYTF. The DNA for the CDR3 is TGCAGTGCTAGAGACGTCTACAGGGTCGATGGCTACACCTTC.

The V and J genes are TRBV12-3 or TRBV12-4 and TRBJ2-5; D gene uncertain. Trimming shortened V by 6 bases and J by 4 bases, and 9 bases separated the two germline ends. There are 12 residues in the CDR3. Written as DNA, the CDR3 is TGTGCCAGCAGCCGTAGGAGAGAGACCCAGTACTTC. Its protein is CASSRRRETQYF.

The chain links TRBV12-3 or TRBV12-4 to TRBJ2-4; perhaps TRBD2 as D (5 bases). The ends were cut back, 1 base at V and 6 bases at J, with 16 bases in the middle. The CDR3 is 16 residues long. The CDR3: CASSLGGTGLGNIQYF. In DNA form, the CDR3 reads TGTGCCAGCAGTTTAGGGGGTACGGGATTAGGAAACATTCAGTACTTC.

The chain is built from TRBV20-1 and TRBJ2-5, with D possibly TRBD1 on 5 matching bases. Trimming stripped 5 bases from V and 6 bases from J, with 16 bases between. Germline assignment: CDR1 DFQATT and CDR2 SNEGSKA (reference sequence). CDR3 length equals 13 residues. CDR3 loop: CSAGATIGQTQYF. Written as DNA, the CDR3 is TGCAGTGCTGGGGCGACGATTGGGCAGACCCAGTACTTC.

This sequence joins TRBV29-1 and TRBJ2-7; the match to TRBD2 covers 8 bases. With V trimmed by 4 bases and J by 2 bases, 7 bases remained unmatched. CDR3 size: 14 residues. In germline, CDR1 is SQVTM, CDR2 ANQGSEA. This CDR3 is CSVVRTSSAYEQYF. DNA of the CDR3: TGCAGCGTTGTGCGGACTAGCAGTGCCTACGAGCAGTACTTC.

The chain uses TRBV6-5 and TRBJ2-7; the match to TRBD2 covers 7 bases. Trimming removed 4 bases from V and 1 base from J; junction bases left unmatched: 10. Germline CDR1 reads MNHEY; CDR2 reads SVGAGI. This CDR3 comprises 16 residues. CDR3 amino acids: CASSSWGRENSYEQYF. In DNA, the CDR3 is TGTGCCAGCAGTTCCTGGGGGAGGGAAAATTCCTACGAGCAGTACTTC.

The J gene is TRBJ2-7, the V gene TRBV5-1; unclear D gene. The germline gives CDR1 SGHRS, CDR2 YFSETQ. The CDR3 is 12 residues long. Trimming shortened V by 0 bases and J by 2 bases, and 3 bases separated the two germline ends. The CDR3 nucleotides are TGCGCCAGCAGCTTGGAAGCCTACGAGCAGTACTTC. It yields the protein CASSLEAYEQYF.

CDR3 protein: CASSLGTVSEQYF. CDR3 in DNA: TGTGCCAGCAGCCTCGGGACAGTCAGCGAGCAGTACTTC. This sequence joins TRBV7-8 and TRBJ2-7; 7 positions match TRBD1. The V gene end was trimmed by 5 bases and the J gene end by 6 bases; junction bases not matched to a gene: 7. CDR1 SGHVS and CDR2 FQNEAQ come from the germline V gene. The CDR3 contains 13 residues.

This clonotype was found many times. This rearrangement joins TRBV7-9 to TRBJ2-6; no definite D call. In germline, CDR1 is SEHNR, CDR2 FQNEAQ (reference sequence). This CDR3 is built from 15 residues. Trimming stripped 5 bases from V and 0 bases from J, with 8 bases between. In nucleotides, the CDR3 is TGTGCCAGCAGCCGTACTGACTCTGGGGCCAACGTCCTGACTTTC. Amino acids: CASSRTDSGANVLTF.

This clonotype was observed a handful of times. The gene calls are TRBV20-1 and TRBJ1-2; D gene ambiguous. V was trimmed by 0 bases and J by 4 bases, leaving 12 bases between them. The CDR3 sequence is 14 residues long. Per germline, CDR1 DFQATT and CDR2 SNEGSKA (reference sequence). In DNA, the CDR3 is TGCAGTGCTAGAGATCATGGGGTTGTCTATGGCTACACCTTC. Amino acids: CSARDHGVVYGYTF.

The table lists this clonotype with many counts. The chain uses TRBV20-1 and TRBJ2-2; 7 nucleotides match TRBD1. Trimming took 0 bases from V and 3 from J; bases not matched to a gene: 1. CDR1 and CDR2 from the germline V gene are DFQATT and SNEGSKA (reference sequence). CDR3 length: 14 amino acids. The CDR3 coding sequence is TGCAGTGCTAGAGATCAGGGGGACACCGGGGAGCTGTTTTTT. Translated: CSARDQGDTGELFF.

This chain uses TRBV5-6 with TRBJ1-1, with D possibly matching TRBD1 (5 bases). Germline lookup yields CDR1 SGHDT and CDR2 YYEEEE. The length of the CDR3 is 13 residues. The germline V and J ends were trimmed by 3 bases and 6 bases, with 12 bases remaining between them. CDR3 loop: CASSSGVRAEAFF. CDR3 nucleotides: TGTGCCAGCAGCTCGGGGGTGAGGGCTGAAGCTTTCTTT.

The chain recombines TRBV7-9 with TRBJ2-1; weak D call: TRBD2 (7 bases). V shed 2 bases and J shed 1 base, with 18 bases lying between them. This CDR3 has 18 amino acids. Germline V gene lookup returns CDR1 SEHNR and CDR2 FQNEAQ (reference sequence). CDR3 nucleotides: TGTGCCAGCAGCTTATATCGAGGGGGAGGGAAATCCTACAATGAGCAGTTCTTC. Translation gives CASSLYRGGGKSYNEQFF.

This clonotype was counted a few times. The chain carries TRBV7-9 and TRBJ1-1, with D possibly matching TRBD1 (5 bases). The CDR3 extends over 12 amino acids. From germline, CDR1 is SEHNR and CDR2 FQNEAQ (reference sequence). The germline V and J ends were trimmed by 5 bases and 1 base, with 5 bases remaining between them. The CDR3 DNA is TGTGCCAGCAGCGGGGGGAACACTGAAGCTTTCTTT. It specifies CASSGGNTEAFF. Complete variable domain (other parts from reference TRBV7-9 and TRBJ1-1): DTGVSQNPRHKITKRGQNVTFRCDPISEHNRLYWYRQTLGQGPEFLTYFQNEAQLEKSRLLSDRFSAERPKGSFSTLEIQRTEQGDSAMYLCASSGGNTEAFFGQGTRLTVV.

This clonotype was found a few times. The chain employs TRBV11-2 and TRBJ2-1, with D perhaps TRBD1 (6 bases). Germline CDR1 is SGHAT and CDR2 is FQNNGV. Trimming pared 1 base from V and 6 bases from J, leaving 10 bases between. This CDR3 comprises 14 residues. The chain's CDR3 is CASSLGTGPNEQFF. CDR3 sequence (DNA): TGTGCCAGCAGCTTAGGTACAGGGCCCAATGAGCAGTTCTTC.

This clonotype was seen only a few times. The CDR3 region has the DNA TGCAGCGTCGCCACGACAGGGGTGAACATTCAGTACTTC. Its protein is CSVATTGVNIQYF. This rearrangement joins TRBV29-1 to TRBJ2-4, with 8 bases fitting TRBD1. CDR3 length: 13 amino acids. V lost 6 bases to trimming and J lost 7 bases; unmatched junction nucleotides: 8. Germline-derived CDR1 and CDR2 are SQVTM and ANQGSEA.

The J gene is TRBJ2-3, the V gene TRBV2, with TRBD2 identical over 13 bases. The CDR3 runs 18 residues. Per germline, CDR1 SNHLY and CDR2 FYNNEI. V trimming: 4 bases; J trimming: 3 bases; junction bases outside the gene matches: 10. The CDR3 here is CASSGPRETSGGTDTQYF. CDR3 bases: TGTGCCAGCAGTGGACCCAGAGAGACTAGCGGGGGGACAGATACGCAGTATTTT. Using reference TRBV2 and TRBJ2-3 for the parts outside the CDR3, the full variable domain is EPEVTQTPSHQVTQMGQEVILRCVPISNHLYFYWYRQILGQKVEFLVSFYNNEISEKSEIFDDQFSVERPDGSNFTLKIRSTKLEDSAMYFCASSGPRETSGGTDTQYFGPGTRLTVL.

The CDR3 DNA reads as TGTGCCACCCCCGAGCGGGAGGGCCCGTTGAACACCGGGGAGCTGTTTTTT. This gives the protein CATPEREGPLNTGELFF. V and J are TRBV19 and TRBJ2-2, with TRBD2 matching over 10 bases. Trimming removed 10 bases from V and 1 base from J; junction bases left unmatched: 12. The CDR3 is made up of 17 amino acids. The germline gives CDR1 LNHDA, CDR2 SQIVND (reference sequence).

The J gene is TRBJ2-3, the V gene TRBV6-2 or TRBV6-3, with D unresolved. The CDR3 covers 14 residues. Deletions cut 6 bases from V and 3 bases from J, with 13 bases between. Per the germline V gene, CDR1 is MNHEY and CDR2 is SVGEGT. CDR3 amino acids: CASSPLMGTDTQYF. The CDR3 DNA is TGTGCCAGCAGCCCCTTAATGGGGACAGATACGCAGTATTTT.